The clone carrying this TCR beta chain was seen ten or more times. Its antigen is still unknown. The data originate from a study of blood T cells in healthy people across ages. Collection of around 9.3 milliliters of peripheral blood was performed for each donor. Together with a sample-barcoded 5' primer, a J-beta primer mix was included in a second PCR lasting roughly 6 to 12 cycles. TCRdb processed the 5' RACE reads anew with MiXCR; each CDR3 protein has one entry. The table shows fewer than 2 million distinct CDR3 sequences, with around 42% occurring only once. The study's findings and limits: Both naive CD4+ cell counts and diversity were greater in long-lived donors than in aged donors. Percentage of naive T cells showed a strong correlation with TCR beta diversity.

The CDR3 length is 20 residues. Looked up from germline, CDR1 is MGHRA and CDR2 is YSYEKL. V lost 0 bases, J lost 3 bases, and 21 bases lay in between. This sequence originates from a human donor in good health. The chain joins TRBV4-1 to TRBJ2-6; D possibly matches TRBD1 or TRBD2 (6 bases each). The specimen sequenced was blood. The DNA of the CDR3 is TGCGCCAGCAGCCAAGATAGGAGGGGGTTTACCCCCAGTGGGGCCAACGTCCTGACTTTC. Translation: CASSQDRRGFTPSGANVLTF.